A selection of T cell receptor beta chains follows, all from one sample in a study of blood T cell repertoires in COVID-19. Sequencing used immunoSEQ multiplex PCR; TCRdb keeps in-frame clones, though not all of them. The data contain more than 250,000 clones, 80% to 90% of them singletons. The sample was PBMCs or T cells enriched from blood (not recorded which). These receptors all come from a woman in her late teens or twenties who had recovered from COVID-19. Both conserved end residues are part of each CDR3. A D gene is named only where the DNA matches it firmly. The size field is filled for only some rows; it gives once, few, many or a size class.

D,size,V,J,DNA,CDR3
TRBD1,.,TRBV10-3,TRBJ1-5,TGTGCCATCAGTGACCCTGGACAGGGGCACAATCAGCCCCAGCATTTT,CAISDPGQGHNQPQHF
TRBD1,.,TRBV5-1,TRBJ2-7,TGCGCCAGCAGCTTCGGGACAGAACTCTCCTACGAGCAGTACTTC,CASSFGTELSYEQYF
TRBD1,.,TRBV7-6,TRBJ1-1,TGTGCCAGCAGCTCGCACAGGGGGTACACTGAAGCTTTCTTT,CASSSHRGYTEAFF
TRBD2,.,TRBV4-2,TRBJ2-1,TGTGCCAGCAGCGATGATACCGCTAGCGGGAGTATTAATGAGCAGTTCTTC,CASSDDTASGSINEQFF
.,.,TRBV2,TRBJ1-2,TGTGCCAGCAGTGAATTTCCGGCGGGCTATGGCTACACCTTC,CASSEFPAGYGYTF
.,.,TRBV18,TRBJ2-3,TGTGCCAGCTCACCCTACCACGATCCTAGCGGCACAGATACGCAGTATTTT,CASSPYHDPSGTDTQYF
.,.,TRBV6-1,TRBJ1-1,TGTGCCAGCAGTGAAGAGGGAGGGATTGGCACTGAAGCTTTCTTT,CASSEEGGIGTEAFF
TRBD1,.,TRBV6-5,TRBJ1-6,TGTGCCAGCAGTCCCACAGGGGATCGGAATTCACCCCTCCACTTT,CASSPTGDRNSPLHF
TRBD1,.,TRBV12-3/TRBV12-4,TRBJ1-1,TGTGCCAGCAGTCCGGGACAGGGGACAGGAGCTTTCTTT,CASSPGQGTGAFF
.,few,TRBV4-1,TRBJ2-5,TGCGCCAGCAGCCAGACTGGGCGGGTGAGTGACCAAGAGACCCAGTACTTC,CASSQTGRVSDQETQYF
TRBD1,.,TRBV9,TRBJ2-7,TGTGCCAGCAGCTTCTCCGGGACAGGGAAGTACGAGCAGTACTTC,CASSFSGTGKYEQYF
.,.,TRBV6-6,TRBJ1-2,TGTGCCAGCAGTTACTCAACGGGTCTGAACTATGGCTACACCTTC,CASSYSTGLNYGYTF
.,.,TRBV28,TRBJ1-3,TGTGCCAGCAGGGAGAGGACAGCCGGACTCATCTCTGGAAACACCATATATTTT,CASRERTAGLISGNTIYF
.,.,TRBV24-1,TRBJ2-1,TGTGCCACCAGTGATCCCATCTCCCCCCCGGAGGGGAATGAGCAGTTCTTC,CATSDPISPPEGNEQFF
TRBD1,.,TRBV5-1,TRBJ2-1,TGCGCCAGCAGCTTACTAACAGGGGCCAATGAGCAGTTCTTC,CASSLLTGANEQFF
TRBD2,.,TRBV9,TRBJ2-1,TGTGCCAGCAGTAGTACTAGCGTGGGCTCCTACAATGAGCAGTTCTTC,CASSSTSVGSYNEQFF
TRBD1,.,TRBV6-5,TRBJ1-2,TGTGCCAGCAGGTACGGAGGACAGGACCACTATGGCTACACCTTC,CASRYGGQDHYGYTF
.,.,TRBV5-3,TRBJ1-5,TGTGCCAGAAGCTTGGTACAGCTTAGCAATCAGCCCCAGCATTTT,CARSLVQLSNQPQHF
TRBD1,.,TRBV11-2,TRBJ1-2,TGTGCCAGCAGCTCCATCCGGGACAGGGAGGCCGCTAACTATGGCTACACCTTC,CASSSIRDREAANYGYTF
TRBD1,.,TRBV18,TRBJ1-5,TGTGCCAGCTCACGCGGGGCAGGGGGCAACGGGGAGCAGCCCCAGCATTTT,CASSRGAGGNGEQPQHF
.,.,TRBV27,TRBJ2-1,TGTGCCAGCAGTCCAGATCCCCGCCGGCTAGGCGGATACAATGAGCAGTTCTTC,CASSPDPRRLGGYNEQFF
.,few,TRBV18,TRBJ1-2,TGTGCCAGCTCGACAGATTCCTATGGCTACACCTTC,CASSTDSYGYTF
.,.,TRBV5-4,TRBJ2-7,TGTGCCAGCAGCTTGGATCTTGGTACTGGTAGCCTCTACGAGCAGTACTTC,CASSLDLGTGSLYEQYF
.,.,TRBV2,TRBJ2-7,TGTGCCAGCAGTGGCAGGATCTACTCCTACGAGCAGTACTTC,CASSGRIYSYEQYF
TRBD1,.,TRBV9,TRBJ1-1,TGTGCCAGCAGCCCCCACCGAGGGACAGGGGGTTCGGTAATTAACACTGAAGCTTTCTTT,CASSPHRGTGGSVINTEAFF
TRBD1,.,TRBV5-6,TRBJ1-5,TGTGCCAGCAGCTTCGCCCGGGACAGAGTTAGCAATCAGCCCCAGCATTTT,CASSFARDRVSNQPQHF
TRBD1,.,TRBV2,TRBJ1-5,TGTGCCAGCAGTGATACGCGGGGACAGGGGCCCCAGCATTTT,CASSDTRGQGPQHF
.,.,TRBV5-5,TRBJ1-3,TGTGCCAGCAGCGTATCGTGGAGGGCGAGCACTGGAAACACCATATATTTT,CASSVSWRASTGNTIYF
.,.,TRBV28,TRBJ2-7,TGTGCCAGCAGTTTAGTCGTCTACGAGCAGTACTTC,CASSLVVYEQYF
TRBD1,.,TRBV27,TRBJ1-5,TGTGCCAGCAGACCCTGGACAGGGGATAATCAGCCCCAGCATTTT,CASRPWTGDNQPQHF
.,.,TRBV7-9,TRBJ2-2,TGTGCCAGCAGCTTGGTTCAGTCCACCGGGGAGCTGTTTTTT,CASSLVQSTGELFF
.,.,TRBV30,TRBJ1-1,TGTGCCTGGAGTCCAGGGTATGAAAACACTGAAGCTTTCTTT,CAWSPGYENTEAFF
TRBD1,.,TRBV29-1,TRBJ1-2,TGCAGCGTTACCGGGACAGGGGGCTTTGGCTACACCTTC,CSVTGTGGFGYTF
TRBD1,.,TRBV5-1,TRBJ2-3,TGCGCCAGCAGCTACCGCCGGGACAGGGGAAGCACAGATACGCAGTATTTT,CASSYRRDRGSTDTQYF
TRBD2,once,TRBV5-1,TRBJ2-6,TGCGCCAGCAGCTTGAGTAGCGGGAGTGGGGCCAACGTCCTGACTTTC,CASSLSSGSGANVLTF
TRBD2,.,TRBV18,TRBJ2-7,TGTGCCAGCTCAAGCATGGACCTAGCGGCCCACTCCTACGAGCAGTACTTC,CASSSMDLAAHSYEQYF
TRBD2,.,TRBV6-4,TRBJ2-1,TGTGCCAGCAGTGACTCAACGGGGGGATACAATGAGCAGTTCTTC,CASSDSTGGYNEQFF
.,.,TRBV27,TRBJ2-3,TGTGCCAGCAGAATACTAGATGGGGATACGCAGTATTTT,CASRILDGDTQYF
TRBD2,.,TRBV7-2,TRBJ2-1,TGTGCCAGCAGCTTAGGGGCGGGAGGACTCTCCTACAATGAGCAGTTCTTC,CASSLGAGGLSYNEQFF
.,.,TRBV19,TRBJ1-1,TGTGCCAGTAGTAGGGCGGGTGAAGCTTTCTTT,CASSRAGEAFF
.,.,TRBV12-3/TRBV12-4,TRBJ1-2,TGTGCCAGCAGGGGACCGGGGGACTATGGCTACACCTTC,CASRGPGDYGYTF
.,.,TRBV5-5,TRBJ2-7,TGTGCCAGCAGCTTGGGGACAGCCTCCTACGAGCAGTACTTC,CASSLGTASYEQYF
TRBD1,.,TRBV28,TRBJ2-7,TGTGCCAGCAGTGCGTCCGGGACAGGGCTCTACGAGCAGTACTTC,CASSASGTGLYEQYF
TRBD1,.,TRBV19,TRBJ1-1,TGTGCCAGTAGTATAGATTTACAGGGGGCAGCTTTCTTT,CASSIDLQGAAFF
.,once,TRBV11-2,TRBJ1-3,TGTGCCAGCAGTAACACGGGGGGTTCCGGAAACACCATATATTTT,CASSNTGGSGNTIYF
.,.,TRBV29-1,TRBJ2-6,TGCAGCGTTTACTCAGGGGTAACTGGGGCCAACGTCCTGACTTTC,CSVYSGVTGANVLTF
.,.,TRBV10-3,TRBJ1-5,TGTGCCATCAGTGAGTCGAGAGAGGGCCAGCCCCAGCATTTT,CAISESREGQPQHF
TRBD2,once,TRBV28,TRBJ2-3,TGTGCCAGCAGTGGGCTAGCGGGAGCAGATACGCAGTATTTT,CASSGLAGADTQYF
TRBD2,.,TRBV27,TRBJ2-7,TGTGCCAGCAGTTTGCTAGCGGGGTTCTACGAGCAGTACTTC,CASSLLAGFYEQYF
.,once,TRBV6-5,TRBJ2-1,TGTGCCACCCAGGGTTCCTACAATGAGCAGTTCTTC,CATQGSYNEQFF
.,.,TRBV28,TRBJ1-5,TGTGCCAGTAACCCTGGACACAGGGTGTTCCAGCCCCAGCATTTT,CASNPGHRVFQPQHF
.,.,TRBV5-1,TRBJ1-1,TGCGCCAGCAGCTTGCGGGGTTCATACACTGAAGCTTTCTTT,CASSLRGSYTEAFF
.,.,TRBV24-1,TRBJ2-5,TGTGCCACCAGTGATCCGCGGACATCTCAAGAGACCCAGTACTTC,CATSDPRTSQETQYF
TRBD2,.,TRBV7-9,TRBJ2-7,TGTGCCAGCAGCCAGACTAGCGGGGAGGGCGAGCAGTACTTC,CASSQTSGEGEQYF
.,.,TRBV29-1,TRBJ1-2,TGCAGCGCCAAGACACAGAACTATGGCTACACCTTC,CSAKTQNYGYTF
TRBD2,once,TRBV7-9,TRBJ2-7,TGTGCCAGCAGCCGAACAGCGGGGGGGTCCTACGAGCAGTACTTC,CASSRTAGGSYEQYF
TRBD2,.,TRBV19,TRBJ2-4,TGTGCCAGTAGTATCGGACTAGCGGGGGAGTCCAAAAACATTCAGTACTTC,CASSIGLAGESKNIQYF